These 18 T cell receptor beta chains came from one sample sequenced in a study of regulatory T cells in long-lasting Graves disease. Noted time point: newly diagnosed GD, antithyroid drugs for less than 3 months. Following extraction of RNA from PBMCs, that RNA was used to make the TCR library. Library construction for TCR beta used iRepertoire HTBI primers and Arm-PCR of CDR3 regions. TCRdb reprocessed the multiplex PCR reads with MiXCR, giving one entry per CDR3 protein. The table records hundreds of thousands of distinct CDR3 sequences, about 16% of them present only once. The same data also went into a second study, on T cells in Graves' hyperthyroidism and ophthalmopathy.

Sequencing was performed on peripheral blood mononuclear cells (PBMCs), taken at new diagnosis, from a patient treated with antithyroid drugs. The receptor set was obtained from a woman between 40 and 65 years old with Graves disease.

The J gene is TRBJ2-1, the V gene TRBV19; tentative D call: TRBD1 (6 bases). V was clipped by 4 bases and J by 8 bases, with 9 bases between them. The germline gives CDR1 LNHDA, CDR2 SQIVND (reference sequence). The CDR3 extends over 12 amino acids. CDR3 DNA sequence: TGTGCCAGTAGTAACAGGGTTGATGAGCAGTTCTTC. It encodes CASSNRVDEQFF. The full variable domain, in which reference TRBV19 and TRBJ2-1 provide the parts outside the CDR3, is DGGITQSPKYLFRKEGQNVTLSCEQNLNHDAMYWYRQDPGQGLRLIYYSQIVNDFQKGDIAEGYSVSREKKESFPLTVTSAQKNPTAFYLCASSNRVDEQFFGPGTRLTVL.

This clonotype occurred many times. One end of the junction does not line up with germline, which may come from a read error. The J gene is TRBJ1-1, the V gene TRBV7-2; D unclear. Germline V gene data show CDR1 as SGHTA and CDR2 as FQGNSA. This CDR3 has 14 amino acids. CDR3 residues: CASSLGAGSTEAFF. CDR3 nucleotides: TGCGCCAGCAGCTTGGGAGCGGGAAGCACTGAAGCTTTCTTT.

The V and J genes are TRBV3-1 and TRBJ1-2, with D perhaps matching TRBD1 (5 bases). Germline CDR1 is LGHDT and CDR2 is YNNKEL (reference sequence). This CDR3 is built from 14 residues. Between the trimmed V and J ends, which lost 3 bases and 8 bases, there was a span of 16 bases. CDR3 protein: CASSQGEIISGYTF. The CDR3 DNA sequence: TGTGCCAGCAGCCAGGGGGAAATCATATCAGGCTACACCTTC.

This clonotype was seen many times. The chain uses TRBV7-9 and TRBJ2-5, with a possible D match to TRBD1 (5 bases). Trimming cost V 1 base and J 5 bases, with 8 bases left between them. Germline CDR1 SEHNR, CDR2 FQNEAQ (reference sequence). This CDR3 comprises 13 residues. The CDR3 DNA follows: TGTGCCAGCAGCTTAGGACAGTGGGAGACCCAGTACTTC. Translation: CASSLGQWETQYF.

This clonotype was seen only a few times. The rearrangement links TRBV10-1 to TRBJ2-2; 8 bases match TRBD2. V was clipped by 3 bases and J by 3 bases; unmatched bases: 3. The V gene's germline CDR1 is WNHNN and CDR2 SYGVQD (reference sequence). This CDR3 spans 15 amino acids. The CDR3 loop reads CASSDQRGYTGELFF. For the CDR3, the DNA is TGCGCCAGCAGTGACCAGCGGGGGTACACCGGGGAGCTGTTTTTT.

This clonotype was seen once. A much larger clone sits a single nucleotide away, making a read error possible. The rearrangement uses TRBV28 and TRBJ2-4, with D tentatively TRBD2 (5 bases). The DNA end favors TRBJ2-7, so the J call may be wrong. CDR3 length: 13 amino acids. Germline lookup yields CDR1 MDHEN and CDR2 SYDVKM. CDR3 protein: CASSLPEANEQYF. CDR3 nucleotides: TGTGCCAGCAGCCTACCGGAGGCTAACGAGCAGTACTTC.

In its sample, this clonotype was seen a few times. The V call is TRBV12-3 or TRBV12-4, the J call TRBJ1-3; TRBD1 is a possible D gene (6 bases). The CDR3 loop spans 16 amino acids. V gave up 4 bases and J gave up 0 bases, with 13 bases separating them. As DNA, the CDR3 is TGTGCCAGCAGTTCGGACAGTTTCGACTCTGGAAACACCATATATTTT. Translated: CASSSDSFDSGNTIYF.

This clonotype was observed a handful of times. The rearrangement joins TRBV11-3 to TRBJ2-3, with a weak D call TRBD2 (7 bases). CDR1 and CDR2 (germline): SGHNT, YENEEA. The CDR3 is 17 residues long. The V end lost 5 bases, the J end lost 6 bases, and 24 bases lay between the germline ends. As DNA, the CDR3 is TGTGCCAGCAGCCTCTCCGCGGGGGCAGGGGAGACGGATACGCAGTATTTT. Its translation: CASSLSAGAGETDTQYF.

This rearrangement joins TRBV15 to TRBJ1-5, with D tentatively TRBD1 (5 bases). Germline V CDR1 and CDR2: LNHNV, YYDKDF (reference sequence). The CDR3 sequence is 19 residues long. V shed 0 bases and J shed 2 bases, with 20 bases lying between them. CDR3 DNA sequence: TGTGCCACCAGCAGAGATCGGGGCAGGCTTGGGAGTGGCAATCAGCCCCAGCATTTT. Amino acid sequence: CATSRDRGRLGSGNQPQHF.

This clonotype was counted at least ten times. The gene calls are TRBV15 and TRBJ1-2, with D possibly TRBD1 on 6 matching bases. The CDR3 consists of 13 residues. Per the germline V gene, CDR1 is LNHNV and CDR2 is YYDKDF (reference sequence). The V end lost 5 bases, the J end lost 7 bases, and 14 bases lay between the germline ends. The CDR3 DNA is TGTGCCACCAGCCCAAACAGGGTAGCTGGCTACACCTTC. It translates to CATSPNRVAGYTF.

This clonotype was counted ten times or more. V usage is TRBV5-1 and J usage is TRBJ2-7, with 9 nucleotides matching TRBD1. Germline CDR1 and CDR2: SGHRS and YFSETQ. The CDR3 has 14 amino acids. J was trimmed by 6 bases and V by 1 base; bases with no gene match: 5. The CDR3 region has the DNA TGCGCCAGCAGCTTGAGGGACAGGGATGCCGAGCAGTACTTC. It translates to CASSLRDRDAEQYF. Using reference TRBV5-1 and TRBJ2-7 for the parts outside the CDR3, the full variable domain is KAGVTQTPRYLIKTRGQQVTLSCSPISGHRSVSWYQQTPGQGLQFLFEYFSETQRNKGNFPGRFSGRQFSNSRSEMNVSTLELGDSALYLCASSLRDRDAEQYFGPGTRLTVT.

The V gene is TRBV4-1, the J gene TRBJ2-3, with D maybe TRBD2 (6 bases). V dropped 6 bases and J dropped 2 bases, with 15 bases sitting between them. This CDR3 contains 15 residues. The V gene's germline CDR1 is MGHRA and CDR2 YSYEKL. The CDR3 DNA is TGCGCCAGCAGTCCCGGGACGGACTACACAGATACGCAGTATTTT. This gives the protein CASSPGTDYTDTQYF.

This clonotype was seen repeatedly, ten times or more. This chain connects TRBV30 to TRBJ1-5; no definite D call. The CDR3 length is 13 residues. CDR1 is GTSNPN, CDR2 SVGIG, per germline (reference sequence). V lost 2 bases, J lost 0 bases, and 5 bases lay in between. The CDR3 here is CAWSRASNQPQHF. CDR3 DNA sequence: TGTGCCTGGAGTAGGGCTAGCAATCAGCCCCAGCATTTT.

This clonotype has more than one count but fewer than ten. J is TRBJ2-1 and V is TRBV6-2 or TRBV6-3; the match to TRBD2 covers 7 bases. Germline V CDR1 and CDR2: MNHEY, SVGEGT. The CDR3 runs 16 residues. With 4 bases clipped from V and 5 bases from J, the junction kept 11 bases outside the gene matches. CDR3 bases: TGTGCCAGCAGTTGGGGTACTGGACTAGACCACAATGAGCAGTTCTTC. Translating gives CASSWGTGLDHNEQFF.

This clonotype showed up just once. CDR3 sequence: CASSKGQGMTRAEAFF. In DNA form, the CDR3 reads TGCGCCAGCAGCAAGGGACAGGGGATGACGAGGGCTGAAGCTTTCTTT. This chain joins TRBV5-1 and TRBJ1-1; 10 bases are a match to TRBD1. Germline CDR1 reads SGHRS; CDR2 reads YFSETQ. J lost 6 bases, V lost 4 bases, and 12 bases had no gene match. This CDR3 is 16 amino acids long.

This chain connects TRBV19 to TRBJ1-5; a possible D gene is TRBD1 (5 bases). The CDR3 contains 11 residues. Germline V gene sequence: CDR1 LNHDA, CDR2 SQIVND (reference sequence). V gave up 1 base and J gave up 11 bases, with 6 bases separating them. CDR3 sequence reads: CASSIGGAQHF. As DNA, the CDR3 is TGTGCCAGTAGTATAGGGGGGGCCCAGCATTTT.

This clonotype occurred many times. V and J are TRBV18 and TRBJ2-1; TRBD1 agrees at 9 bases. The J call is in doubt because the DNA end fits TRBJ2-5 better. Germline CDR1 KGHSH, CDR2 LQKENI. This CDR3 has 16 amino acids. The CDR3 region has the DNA TGTGCCAGCTCGCCCACTCGGGACAGGGCGAGGGAAACCCAGTACTTC. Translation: CASSPTRDRARETQYF.

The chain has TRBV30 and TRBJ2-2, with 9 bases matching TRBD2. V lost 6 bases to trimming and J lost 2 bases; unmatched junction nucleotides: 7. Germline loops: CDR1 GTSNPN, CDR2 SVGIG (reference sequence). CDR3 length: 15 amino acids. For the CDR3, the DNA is TGTGCCTGCCAAGCGGGGGGATTAAACACCGGGGAGCTGTTTTTT. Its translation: CACQAGGLNTGELFF.